This is a list of T cell receptor beta chains from one sample in a study of identical twins. TCRdb ran MiXCR on the 5' RACE reads and lists one entry per CDR3 protein. Of under 900,000 distinct CDR3 sequences in the sample, around a sixth were seen once. These data also formed part of another study, on T cells expressing NK-cell markers.

Sequences were obtained from PBMCs. The receptor source for this set is a young woman in good health. CDR3s include the opening cysteine and the closing phenylalanine or tryptophan.

v_gene	j_gene	CDR3aa
TRBV25-1	TRBJ2-1	CASSDSGSGDYF
TRBV2	TRBJ1-5	CASSGTGGYSNQPQHF
TRBV7-8	TRBJ1-2	CASSLDGRSYGYTF
TRBV7-2	TRBJ2-7	CASSYHSAFNLYEQYF
TRBV5-1	TRBJ2-5	CASSPSGAQETQYF
TRBV5-1	TRBJ2-1	CASGDSHNEQFF
TRBV20-1	TRBJ2-3	CSARDRVGRAGTDTQYF
TRBV6-6	TRBJ2-2	CASRNTNTGELFF
TRBV15	TRBJ2-4	CATGELAKNIQYF
TRBV5-5	TRBJ1-1	CASSWDLNTEAFF
TRBV20-1	TRBJ2-1	CSAEAGTGTSEQFF
TRBV7-2	TRBJ1-5	CASSLVVVGYQPQHF
TRBV6-1	TRBJ1-1	CASRGTVMNTEAFF
TRBV20-1	TRBJ1-1	CSARGGKAFF
TRBV11-2	TRBJ2-1	CASSLWANEQFF
TRBV10-3	TRBJ2-1	CAITASGGNEQFF
TRBV10-3	TRBJ1-4	CAISEGDRSATNEKLFF